One and the same sample provided the 16 T cell receptor beta chains below, sequenced in a study of cytomegalovirus exposure and HLA in healthy donors. PCR primers comprised 60 Vbeta and 13 Jbeta primers. TCRdb's table, derived via immunoSEQ multiplex PCR, lists solely in-frame clones and lacks some. The table has some 200,000 clones, approximately 88% seen once. The sequenced material came from PBMCs. Receptor source: a woman aged 45-65 years in good health and CMV-seropositive.

J is TRBJ2-5 and V is TRBV14; the match to TRBD1 covers 8 bases. Per the germline V gene, CDR1 is SGHDN and CDR2 is FVKESK. The CDR3 is made up of 15 amino acids. The ends lost 5 bases at V and 5 bases at J; junction bases unmatched: 10. CDR3 in DNA: TGTGCCAGCAGCGGACAGGGCGCCCTTTATGAGACCCAGTACTTC. Its translation: CASSGQGALYETQYF. The full variable domain, its missing parts supplied by reference TRBV14 and TRBJ2-5, is EAGVTQFPSHSVIEKGQTVTLRCDPISGHDNLYWYRRVMGKEIKFLLHFVKESKQDESGMPNNRFLAERTGGTYSTLKVQPAELEDSGVYFCASSGQGALYETQYFGPGTRLLVL.

The chain couples TRBV5-4 to TRBJ2-5; 8 positions match TRBD2. Trimming removed 2 bases from V and 3 bases from J; junction bases left unmatched: 6. This CDR3 is built from 15 residues. Germline V gene sequence: CDR1 SGHNT, CDR2 YYREEE (reference sequence). For the CDR3, the DNA is TGTGCCAGCAGCTTCACCCCGGGAGGGAAAGAGACCCAGTACTTC. This sequence encodes CASSFTPGGKETQYF.

V is TRBV14 and J is TRBJ2-1; D gene unclear. The V and J ends lost 1 base and 6 bases respectively, with 10 bases between them. The CDR3 has 14 amino acids. Germline V gene lookup returns CDR1 SGHDN and CDR2 FVKESK. CDR3 in DNA: TGTGCCAGCAGCCAAGCTCCATCCAGCAATGAGCAGTTCTTC. Residues: CASSQAPSSNEQFF. Looking up the rest from reference TRBV14 and TRBJ2-1 gives the full variable domain: EAGVTQFPSHSVIEKGQTVTLRCDPISGHDNLYWYRRVMGKEIKFLLHFVKESKQDESGMPNNRFLAERTGGTYSTLKVQPAELEDSGVYFCASSQAPSSNEQFFGPGTRLTVL.

This chain connects TRBV4-2 to TRBJ1-2; possibly TRBD1 for D (6 bases). V lost 0 bases, J lost 4 bases, and 15 bases lay in between. Looked up from germline, CDR1 is LGHNA and CDR2 is YNFKEQ. The CDR3 spans 16 residues. The CDR3 protein is CASSQDTAGTSYGYTF. Written as DNA, the CDR3 is TGTGCCAGCAGCCAAGATACGGCAGGGACAAGCTATGGCTACACCTTC.

The J gene is TRBJ1-2, the V gene TRBV5-1, with TRBD1 identical over 7 bases. CDR1 is SGHRS and CDR2 is YFSETQ in the germline V gene. Trimming took 5 bases from V and 0 from J; bases not matched to a gene: 10. The CDR3 consists of 16 residues. The chain's CDR3 is CASSVESGQPNYGYTF. The CDR3 DNA sequence: TGCGCCAGCAGTGTAGAGTCGGGACAGCCTAACTATGGCTACACCTTC.

This clone was seen a handful of times. The V call is TRBV6-5, the J call TRBJ2-1; possible D gene TRBD2, 5 bases. With 4 bases removed from V and 1 base from J, the gap between germline ends came to 11 bases. The CDR3 sequence is 15 residues long. Germline lookup yields CDR1 MNHEY and CDR2 SVGAGI. The CDR3 here is CASSSAGPSYNEQFF. The CDR3 nucleotides read TGTGCCAGCAGTTCGGCGGGTCCTTCCTACAATGAGCAGTTCTTC.

Concerning this clone: The sample contains more than one DNA sequence encoding this CDR3. V and J are TRBV6-1 and TRBJ1-1; 9 bases agree with TRBD1. The CDR3 sequence is 13 residues long. J gave up 5 bases and V 5 bases, and 3 bases lay outside the gene matches. Germline V gives CDR1 MNHNS, CDR2 SASEGT. CDR3 sequence (DNA): TGTGCCAGCAGTCGGACAGGGGTAACTGAAGCTTTCTTT. Translating gives CASSRTGVTEAFF.

V gene TRBV7-2 combines with J gene TRBJ2-7, with TRBD2 identical over 7 bases. The CDR3 is 15 amino acids. CDR1 and CDR2 (germline): SGHTA, FQGNSA. V was clipped by 5 bases and J by 6 bases; unmatched bases: 13. The CDR3 nucleotides read TGTGCCAGCAGCCCCGCGGGGGAGAGTCGGTTCGAGCAGTACTTC. Encoded protein: CASSPAGESRFEQYF.

The chain carries TRBV4-2 and TRBJ2-5; possibly TRBD1 for D (6 bases). The ends were cut back, 6 bases at V and 1 base at J, with 9 bases in the middle. The CDR3 covers 13 residues. Germline values: CDR1 LGHNA, CDR2 YNFKEQ. The CDR3 DNA reads TGTGCCAGCAGTAGACAGGCCCAAGAGACCCAGTACTTC. Its translation: CASSRQAQETQYF.

The chain carries TRBV21-1 and TRBJ1-4; the DNA was not compared with TRBD1, the D call given in the table. TRBV21-1 constitutes a pseudogene. This CDR3 spans 15 amino acids. As DNA, the CDR3 is TGTGCCAGCACCCTATACCAGGGGGTCGAGGAAAAACTGTTTTTT. Translated, it gives CASTLYQGVEEKLFF.

This rearrangement joins TRBV27 to TRBJ2-7, with 8 bases matching TRBD1. This CDR3 is 14 amino acids long. Trimming took 5 bases from V and 7 from J; bases not matched to a gene: 10. CDR1 MNHEY and CDR2 SMNVEV come from the germline V gene (reference sequence). The CDR3 nucleotides read TGTGCCAGCAGTGTCCTGGGGACAGGTCAAGAGCAGTACTTC. As protein: CASSVLGTGQEQYF.

The V call is TRBV19, the J call TRBJ2-5, with D perhaps matching TRBD1 (6 bases). The V end lost 1 base, the J end lost 3 bases, and 12 bases lay between the germline ends. This CDR3 has 15 amino acids. Per the germline V gene, CDR1 is LNHDA and CDR2 is SQIVND (reference sequence). CDR3 nucleotides: TGTGCCAGTAGTATAGGTGGTTCAGGGGAAGAGACCCAGTACTTC. Its protein product is CASSIGGSGEETQYF.

The rearrangement uses TRBV6-1 and TRBJ2-1; maybe TRBD1 (6 bases). This CDR3 has 14 amino acids. Looked up from germline, CDR1 is MNHNS and CDR2 is SASEGT. Trimming cost V 5 bases and J 3 bases, with 11 bases left between them. The CDR3 is CASSRAGDYNEQFF. In DNA form, the CDR3 reads TGTGCCAGCAGTCGGGCAGGGGACTACAATGAGCAGTTCTTC.

The rearrangement joins TRBV6-5 to TRBJ1-3; no reliable D call. CDR3 length: 13 amino acids. CDR1 and CDR2 (germline): MNHEY, SVGAGI. Between the trimmed V and J ends, which lost 5 bases and 2 bases, there was a span of 7 bases. Here the CDR3 reads CASSESTGNTIYF. In DNA form, the CDR3 reads TGTGCCAGCAGTGAAAGCACTGGAAACACCATATATTTT.

The chain employs TRBV29-1 and TRBJ2-3; 13 positions agree with TRBD2. The germline V gene encodes CDR1 SQVTM and CDR2 ANQGSEA. This CDR3 comprises 17 residues. V shed 1 base and J 5 bases; nucleotides not matched to a gene: 9. CDR3 sequence: CSVEVFPLAGGQDTQYF. In DNA form, the CDR3 reads TGCAGCGTTGAAGTTTTCCCACTAGCGGGGGGGCAAGATACGCAGTATTTT.

V gene TRBV11-2 combines with J gene TRBJ2-7; D is perhaps TRBD1 (6 bases). This CDR3 comprises 14 residues. CDR1 and CDR2 (germline): SGHAT, FQNNGV. V was pared by 3 bases and J by 7 bases, with 16 bases between. In DNA form, the CDR3 reads TGTGCCAGCAGCTTCCGTACCACAGGGATGGAGCAGTACTTC. This sequence encodes CASSFRTTGMEQYF. The variable domain in full, completed from reference TRBV11-2 and TRBJ2-7, reads EAGVAQSPRYKIIEKRQSVAFWCNPISGHATLYWYQQILGQGPKLLIQFQNNGVVDDSQLPKDRFSAERLKGVDSTLKIQPAKLEDSAVYLCASSFRTTGMEQYFGPGTRLTVT.